This TCR beta chain was sequenced for a study of cytomegalovirus exposure and HLA in healthy donors. Points from the study as a whole: Subsequent analysis revealed that first-cohort TCR clusters tended to co-occur in the 90 to 150 validation repertoires. Approximately 160 TCR beta chains were listed as cytomegalovirus-associated. The CMV antigen specificity of a few CMV-associated chains was confirmed through in vitro analysis.

The donors were members of the validation cohort comprising about 130 subjects, separate from the roughly 640-subject first cohort. Trimming took 2 bases from V and 1 from J, leaving 21 bases between them. The length of the CDR3 is 18 residues. Per the germline V gene, CDR1 is MDHEN and CDR2 is SYDVKM. The repertoire was sequenced with immunoSEQ multiplex PCR; TCRdb's copy has only in-frame clones and lacks some. The data contain about 98,000 clones, roughly 84% of them seen just once; the ten biggest clones take up approximately 5.8%. As to this clone: What it recognizes is unknown.

The TCR was taken from a man younger than 30 in good health and CMV-seropositive. The chain recombines TRBV28 with TRBJ2-7; a possible D gene is TRBD1 (5 bases). The sample comprised PBMCs. The DNA of the CDR3 is TGTGCCAGCAGTTTAAGTTCAGGGCTACTACACTTATCCTACGAGCAGTACTTC. Its translation: CASSLSSGLLHLSYEQYF. Together with reference TRBV28 and TRBJ2-7, the CDR3 gives the full variable domain: DVKVTQSSRYLVKRTGEKVFLECVQDMDHENMFWYRQDPGLGLRLIYFSYDVKMKEKGDIPEGYSVSREKKERFSLILESASTNQTSMYLCASSLSSGLLHLSYEQYFGPGTRLTVT.